Listed below are T cell receptor beta chains from one sample, sequenced in a study of blood T cells in healthy people across ages. TCRdb reprocessed the 5' RACE reads via MiXCR and lists one record per CDR3 protein. The sample gives 650,000 to 1,000,000 distinct CDR3 sequences, around 34% of which show up once; roughly 13% is in the top ten. The sample comprised blood. Source of these receptors: a man aged 18 to 30 in good health. CDR3s include the opening cysteine and the closing phenylalanine or tryptophan. The D gene is left open where the match is weak. The size of a clone is reported for some rows only, either as once, few or many, or as a class for expanded clones.

V: TRBV28; J: TRBJ1-5; D: NA; size: NA; CDR3: CASSFRGISNQPQHF; DNA: TGTGCCAGCAGTTTCCGAGGGATTAGCAATCAGCCCCAGCATTTT
V: TRBV4-1; J: TRBJ1-2; D: NA; size: NA; CDR3: CASSQVRYGYTF; DNA: TGCGCCAGCAGCCAAGTCCGCTATGGCTACACCTTC
V: TRBV19; J: TRBJ1-5; D: NA; size: few; CDR3: CASRALSGQPQHF; DNA: TGTGCCAGTAGAGCCCTTTCGGGTCAGCCCCAGCATTTT
V: TRBV5-6; J: TRBJ2-3; D: TRBD2; size: NA; CDR3: CASSLRTSGESTDTQYF; DNA: TGTGCCAGCAGCCTACGGACTAGCGGGGAGTCCACAGATACGCAGTATTTT
V: TRBV7-2; J: TRBJ2-2; D: NA; size: NA; CDR3: CASSPQGTNTGELFF; DNA: TGTGCCAGCAGCCCACAGGGAACGAACACCGGGGAGCTGTTTTTT
V: TRBV4-2; J: TRBJ2-1; D: NA; size: NA; CDR3: CASSQETGAFNDEQFF; DNA: TGTGCCAGCAGCCAAGAAACGGGGGCATTTAACGATGAGCAGTTCTTC
V: TRBV6-5; J: TRBJ1-4; D: NA; size: NA; CDR3: CASTHSGSSNEKLFF; DNA: TGTGCCAGCACTCATTCGGGCAGCTCTAATGAAAAACTGTTTTTT
V: TRBV7-9; J: TRBJ1-4; D: NA; size: NA; CDR3: CASSARGALNEKLFF; DNA: TGTGCCAGCAGCGCCCGGGGAGCGCTTAATGAAAAACTGTTTTTT
V: TRBV9; J: TRBJ2-7; D: TRBD1; size: NA; CDR3: CASSVGTGAGNEQYF; DNA: TGTGCCAGCAGCGTAGGGACAGGGGCTGGCAATGAGCAGTACTTC
V: TRBV5-6; J: TRBJ1-4; D: TRBD1; size: NA; CDR3: CASSLDRGRFEKLFF; DNA: TGTGCCAGCAGCTTGGACAGGGGGAGATTTGAAAAACTGTTTTTT
V: TRBV7-2; J: TRBJ2-3; D: NA; size: many; CDR3: CASSPSSGVTDTQYF; DNA: TGTGCCAGCAGCCCATCCTCCGGGGTAACAGATACGCAGTATTTT
V: TRBV7-8; J: TRBJ1-2; D: NA; size: NA; CDR3: CASSQSEGRGYTF; DNA: TGTGCCAGCAGCCAATCGGAGGGGCGCGGCTACACCTTC
V: TRBV12-3/TRBV12-4; J: TRBJ2-5; D: NA; size: many; CDR3: CASSASPISWQETQYF; DNA: TGTGCCAGCAGCGCCAGTCCGATTTCGTGGCAAGAGACCCAGTACTTC
V: TRBV4-2; J: TRBJ2-5; D: NA; size: NA; CDR3: CASSHQETGTGGYEQYF; DNA: TGTGCCAGCAGCCACCAAGAGACCGGGACGGGGGGCTATGAGCAGTACTTC
V: TRBV5-1; J: TRBJ1-4; D: NA; size: NA; CDR3: CASSPTGKDNEKLFF; DNA: TGCGCCAGCAGCCCCACCGGGAAAGATAATGAAAAACTGTTTTTT
V: TRBV6-1; J: TRBJ2-4; D: TRBD1; size: once; CDR3: CASRRGQDQNIQYF; DNA: TGTGCCAGCAGGAGGGGACAGGACCAAAACATTCAGTACTTC
V: TRBV6-2/TRBV6-3; J: TRBJ2-3; D: NA; size: few; CDR3: CASSYSIIVGRPSSELADTQYF; DNA: TGTGCCAGCAGTTACTCGATTATTGTCGGGCGGCCGTCGTCTGAACTGGCAGATACGCAGTATTTT
V: TRBV4-1; J: TRBJ1-1; D: NA; size: NA; CDR3: CASSQVGSRAFF; DNA: TGCGCCAGCAGCCAAGTGGGGTCTAGAGCTTTCTTT
V: TRBV7-9; J: TRBJ2-1; D: NA; size: NA; CDR3: CASSLSAREQFF; DNA: TGTGCCAGCAGCTTATCAGCGAGGGAGCAGTTCTTC
V: TRBV4-3; J: TRBJ2-7; D: TRBD1; size: few; CDR3: CASSRLTGGAYNEQYF; DNA: TGCGCCAGCAGCCGTCTGACAGGGGGCGCCTACAATGAGCAGTACTTC
V: TRBV12-5; J: TRBJ2-3; D: NA; size: many; CDR3: CASGLVRDTQYF; DNA: TGTGCTAGTGGTTTGGTACGTGATACGCAGTATTTT
V: TRBV6-5; J: TRBJ1-2; D: NA; size: NA; CDR3: CASSYTTGGYGYTF; DNA: TGTGCCAGCAGTTACACTACTGGGGGGTATGGCTACACCTTC
V: TRBV13; J: TRBJ2-3; D: NA; size: NA; CDR3: CASSLLRETTDTQYF; DNA: TGTGCCAGCAGCCTACTACGAGAGACCACAGATACGCAGTATTTT
V: TRBV4-1; J: TRBJ1-3; D: NA; size: NA; CDR3: CASSHRTGLSGNTIYF; DNA: TGCGCCAGCAGCCATCGTACAGGGCTCTCTGGAAACACCATATATTTT
V: TRBV5-5; J: TRBJ2-1; D: NA; size: NA; CDR3: CASRPSGTPYNEQFF; DNA: TGTGCCAGCAGACCATCCGGGACACCATACAATGAGCAGTTCTTC
V: TRBV12-3/TRBV12-4; J: TRBJ2-1; D: TRBD1; size: many; CDR3: CASSPNQGDPLNEQFF; DNA: TGTGCCAGCAGTCCCAATCAGGGGGATCCTCTCAATGAGCAGTTCTTC
V: TRBV15; J: TRBJ1-4; D: NA; size: NA; CDR3: CATSRVEGATNEKLFF; DNA: TGTGCCACCAGCAGAGTCGAAGGGGCAACTAATGAAAAACTGTTTTTT
V: TRBV4-2; J: TRBJ1-2; D: NA; size: few; CDR3: CASSHPGTQNGYTF; DNA: TGTGCCAGCAGCCACCCCGGGACCCAAAACGGCTACACCTTC
V: TRBV6-2/TRBV6-3; J: TRBJ2-6; D: NA; size: NA; CDR3: CASGVPGFSGANVLTF; DNA: TGTGCCAGCGGAGTCCCAGGTTTCTCTGGGGCCAACGTCCTGACTTTC
V: TRBV3-1; J: TRBJ1-2; D: NA; size: NA; CDR3: CASSPSGTDMSTNYGYTF; DNA: TGTGCCAGCAGCCCATCCGGGACGGACATGTCAACTAACTATGGCTACACCTTC
V: TRBV2; J: TRBJ2-7; D: NA; size: NA; CDR3: CASSEQETSYEQYF; DNA: TGTGCCAGCAGTGAACAGGAAACTTCCTACGAGCAGTACTTC
V: TRBV27; J: TRBJ2-1; D: NA; size: NA; CDR3: CASSFGRGYEQFF; DNA: TGTGCCAGCAGTTTCGGCAGGGGATATGAGCAGTTCTTC
V: TRBV3-1; J: TRBJ1-2; D: NA; size: NA; CDR3: CASSQPVWGYTF; DNA: TGTGCCAGCAGCCAGCCAGTATGGGGCTACACCTTC
V: TRBV4-3; J: TRBJ2-7; D: NA; size: NA; CDR3: CASNQEEFSYEQYF; DNA: TGCGCCAGCAACCAAGAGGAATTCTCCTACGAGCAGTACTTC
V: TRBV20-1; J: TRBJ1-2; D: TRBD1; size: few; CDR3: CSARDIRGQGALGYTF; DNA: TGCAGTGCTAGAGATATAAGAGGACAGGGGGCCTTGGGCTACACCTTC
V: TRBV14; J: TRBJ1-2; D: TRBD1; size: many; CDR3: CASSQGDSRWGYTF; DNA: TGTGCCAGCAGCCAAGGGGACAGCCGTTGGGGCTACACCTTC
V: TRBV29-1; J: TRBJ2-6; D: NA; size: many; CDR3: CSVVLGYGANVLTF; DNA: TGCAGCGTTGTGTTAGGGTACGGGGCCAACGTCCTGACTTTC
V: TRBV20-1; J: TRBJ2-3; D: NA; size: NA; CDR3: CSASRTDRWPDTQYF; DNA: TGCAGTGCTAGTCGCACGGACCGTTGGCCGGATACGCAGTATTTT
V: TRBV7-2; J: TRBJ2-2; D: TRBD1; size: NA; CDR3: CASSFRTGGTGELFF; DNA: TGTGCCAGCAGCTTTAGGACAGGGGGCACCGGGGAGCTGTTTTTT
V: TRBV7-3; J: TRBJ1-5; D: NA; size: NA; CDR3: CASSLGSSGGTDTQHF; DNA: TGTGCCAGCAGCTTAGGGTCTAGCGGGGGTACAGATACGCAGCATTTT
V: TRBV5-6; J: TRBJ2-7; D: TRBD2; size: NA; CDR3: CASSLLAGSSYEQYF; DNA: TGTGCCAGCAGCTTACTAGCGGGGAGCTCCTACGAGCAGTACTTC
V: TRBV2; J: TRBJ2-5; D: NA; size: NA; CDR3: CASSEERTQETQYF; DNA: TGTGCCAGCAGTGAAGAGCGTACCCAAGAGACCCAGTACTTC
V: TRBV20-1; J: TRBJ1-4; D: NA; size: NA; CDR3: CSAPYRGGRTNEKLFF; DNA: TGCAGTGCCCCTTACCGGGGAGGAAGGACTAATGAAAAACTGTTTTTT
V: TRBV29-1; J: TRBJ2-1; D: TRBD2; size: once; CDR3: CSGGTSLYNEQFF; DNA: TGCAGCGGGGGGACTAGCCTTTATAATGAGCAGTTCTTC
V: TRBV12-3/TRBV12-4; J: TRBJ2-2; D: TRBD1; size: once; CDR3: CASSPTTGFGELFF; DNA: TGTGCCAGCAGTCCAACGACAGGGTTTGGGGAGCTGTTTTTT
V: TRBV21-1; J: TRBJ1-2; D: NA; size: NA; CDR3: CASRGHYTF; DNA: TGTGCCAGCCGAGGGCACTACACCTTC
V: TRBV6-5; J: TRBJ1-2; D: NA; size: few; CDR3: CASSSADRFYGYTF; DNA: TGTGCCAGCAGTTCCGCCGACAGATTTTATGGCTACACCTTC
V: TRBV6-5; J: TRBJ1-2; D: TRBD1; size: NA; CDR3: CASSYLGTGGNLNGYTF; DNA: TGTGCCAGCAGTTACTTAGGGACAGGGGGCAATCTCAATGGCTACACCTTC
V: TRBV7-2; J: TRBJ1-4; D: NA; size: NA; CDR3: CASSVAGIGEKLFF; DNA: TGTGCCAGCAGCGTAGCAGGGATCGGCGAAAAACTGTTTTTT
V: TRBV27; J: TRBJ2-4; D: NA; size: many; CDR3: CASSIGPNGGKNIQYF; DNA: TGTGCCAGCAGTATCGGGCCAAATGGTGGCAAAAACATTCAGTACTTC